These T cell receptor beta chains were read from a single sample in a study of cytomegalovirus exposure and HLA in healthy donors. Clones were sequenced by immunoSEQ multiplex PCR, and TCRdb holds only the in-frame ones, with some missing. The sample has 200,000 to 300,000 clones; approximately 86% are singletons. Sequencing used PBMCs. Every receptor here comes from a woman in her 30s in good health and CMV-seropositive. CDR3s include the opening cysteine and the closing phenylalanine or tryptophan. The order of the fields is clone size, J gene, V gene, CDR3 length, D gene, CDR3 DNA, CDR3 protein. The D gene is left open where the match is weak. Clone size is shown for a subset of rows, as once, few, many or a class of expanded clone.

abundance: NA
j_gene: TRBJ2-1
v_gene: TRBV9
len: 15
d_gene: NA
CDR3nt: TGTGCCAGCAGCGTAGGGGGGCGCGGTAGGGATGAGCAGTTCTTC
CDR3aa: CASSVGGRGRDEQFF

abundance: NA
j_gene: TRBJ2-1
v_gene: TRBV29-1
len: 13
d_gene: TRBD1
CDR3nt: TGCAGCTTCTCCAGGGGGTCAGAAAAGGGGCAGTTCTTC
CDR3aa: CSFSRGSEKGQFF

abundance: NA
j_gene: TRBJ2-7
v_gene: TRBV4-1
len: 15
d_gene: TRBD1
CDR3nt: TGCGCCAGCAGCCAAACGGGACAGGGTGTCTACGAGCAGTACTTC
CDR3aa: CASSQTGQGVYEQYF

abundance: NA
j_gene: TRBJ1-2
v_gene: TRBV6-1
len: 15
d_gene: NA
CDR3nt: TGTGCCAGCTACGACCCAAAGACAAAAAACTATGGCTACACCTTC
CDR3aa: CASYDPKTKNYGYTF

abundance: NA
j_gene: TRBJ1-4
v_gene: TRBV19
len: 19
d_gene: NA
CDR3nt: TGTGCCAGTACCCGTGGTCGGACAGTCTCCGTCCCTAATCGAGAAAAACTGTTTTTT
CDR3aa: CASTRGRTVSVPNREKLFF

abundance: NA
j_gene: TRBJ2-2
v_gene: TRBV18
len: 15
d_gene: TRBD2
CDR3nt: TGTGCCAGCTCACCTAGCGGGTCGAACACCGGGGAGCTGTTTTTT
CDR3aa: CASSPSGSNTGELFF

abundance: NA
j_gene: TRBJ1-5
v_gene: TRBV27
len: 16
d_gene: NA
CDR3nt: TGTGCCAGCAGTTTCATCCCACTAGGGCAAAATCAGCCCCAGCATTTT
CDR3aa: CASSFIPLGQNQPQHF

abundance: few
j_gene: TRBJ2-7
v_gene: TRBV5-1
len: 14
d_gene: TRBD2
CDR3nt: TGCGCCAGCAGCGCAACACTAGCGGGGTACGAGCAGTACTTC
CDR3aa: CASSATLAGYEQYF

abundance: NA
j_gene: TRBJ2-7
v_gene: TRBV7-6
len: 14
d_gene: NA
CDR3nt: TGTGCCAGCAGCTTAGACATTGACTACACCCAGCAGTACTTC
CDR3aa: CASSLDIDYTQQYF

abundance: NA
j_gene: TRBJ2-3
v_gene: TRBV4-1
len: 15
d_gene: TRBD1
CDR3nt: TGCGCCAGCAGCCAGACAGGGGTTAGCACAGATACGCAGTATTTT
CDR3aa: CASSQTGVSTDTQYF

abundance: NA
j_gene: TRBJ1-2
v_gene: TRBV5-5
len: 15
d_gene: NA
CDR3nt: TGTGCCAGCAGCCGGGATGAAGGGTTGTACTATGGCTACACCTTC
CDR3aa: CASSRDEGLYYGYTF

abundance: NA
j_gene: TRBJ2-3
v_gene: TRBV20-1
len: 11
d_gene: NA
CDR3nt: TGCAGTGCTCCCACCCGGGGTACGCAGTATTTT
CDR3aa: CSAPTRGTQYF

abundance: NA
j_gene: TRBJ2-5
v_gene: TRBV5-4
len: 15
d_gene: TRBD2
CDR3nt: TGTGCCAGCAGCTCAAGGACTAGCGGGATCGTGACCCAGTACTTC
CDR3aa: CASSSRTSGIVTQYF

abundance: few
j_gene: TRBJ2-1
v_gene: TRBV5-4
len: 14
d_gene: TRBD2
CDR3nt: TGTGCCAGCAGTGACGGACTAGCGGCCAATGAGCAGTTCTTC
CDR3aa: CASSDGLAANEQFF

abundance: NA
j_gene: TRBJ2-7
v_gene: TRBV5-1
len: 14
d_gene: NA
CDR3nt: TGCGCCAGCAGCTTGGGCCTAGCCTCCTACGAGCAGTACTTC
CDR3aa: CASSLGLASYEQYF

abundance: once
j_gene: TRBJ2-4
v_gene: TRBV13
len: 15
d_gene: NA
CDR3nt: TGTGCCAGCAGCCCAAGTCAGGGTACCAAAAACATTCAGTACTTC
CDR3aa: CASSPSQGTKNIQYF

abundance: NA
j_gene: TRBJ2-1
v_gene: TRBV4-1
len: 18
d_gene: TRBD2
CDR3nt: TGCGCCAGCAGCCGCGGGGGTGGGCGGGAGGGCCTGGGGGATGAGCAGTTCTTC
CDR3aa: CASSRGGGREGLGDEQFF

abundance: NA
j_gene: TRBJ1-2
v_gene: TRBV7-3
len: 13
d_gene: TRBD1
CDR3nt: TGTGCCAGCAGCTTTGGACAGGGCTATGGCTACACCTTC
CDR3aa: CASSFGQGYGYTF

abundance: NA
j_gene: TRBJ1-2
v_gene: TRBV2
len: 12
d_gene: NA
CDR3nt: TGTGCCAGCATTCCGGTATCCTATGGCTACACCTTC
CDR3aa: CASIPVSYGYTF

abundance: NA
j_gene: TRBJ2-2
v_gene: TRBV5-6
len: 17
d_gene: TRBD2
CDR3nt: TGTGCCAGCAGCCGGGGACTAGCGGGTGCATTGACCGGGGAGCTGTTTTTT
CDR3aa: CASSRGLAGALTGELFF

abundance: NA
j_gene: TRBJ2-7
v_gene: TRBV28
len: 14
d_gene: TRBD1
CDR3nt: TGTGCCAGCAGTTCCCAGGACAGGGGCTACGAGCAGTACTTC
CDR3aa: CASSSQDRGYEQYF

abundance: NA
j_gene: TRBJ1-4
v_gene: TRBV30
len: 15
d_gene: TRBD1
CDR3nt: TGTGCCTGGAGTACAGAAGGACAGGGCTATGAAAAACTGTTTTTT
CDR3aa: CAWSTEGQGYEKLFF

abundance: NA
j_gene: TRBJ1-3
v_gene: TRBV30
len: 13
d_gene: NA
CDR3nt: TGTGCCTGGAGTGGAGGTGATGGAAACACCATATATTTT
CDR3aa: CAWSGGDGNTIYF

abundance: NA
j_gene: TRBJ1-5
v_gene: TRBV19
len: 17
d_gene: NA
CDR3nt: TGTGCCAGTAGTATAGATGGTGAAGGACATAGCAATCAGCCCCAGCATTTT
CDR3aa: CASSIDGEGHSNQPQHF

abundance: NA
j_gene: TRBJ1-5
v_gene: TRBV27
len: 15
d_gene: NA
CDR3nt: TGTGCCAGCAGTTTATCCGTAGGGGCGAATCAGCCCCAGCATTTT
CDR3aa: CASSLSVGANQPQHF

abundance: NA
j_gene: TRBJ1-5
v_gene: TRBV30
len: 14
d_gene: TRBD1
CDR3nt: TGTGCCTGGGGGACAGGGAGGAGCAATCAGCCCCAGCATTTT
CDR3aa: CAWGTGRSNQPQHF

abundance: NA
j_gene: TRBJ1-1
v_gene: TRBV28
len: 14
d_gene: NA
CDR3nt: TGTGCCAGCCGTAACAGGAACTTGAACACTGAAGCTTTCTTT
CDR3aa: CASRNRNLNTEAFF

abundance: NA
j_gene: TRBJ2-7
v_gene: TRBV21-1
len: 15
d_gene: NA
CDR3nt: TGTGCCAGCAGCCAACCCCGAGGCAGCTCCTACGAGCAGTACTTC
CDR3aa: CASSQPRGSSYEQYF